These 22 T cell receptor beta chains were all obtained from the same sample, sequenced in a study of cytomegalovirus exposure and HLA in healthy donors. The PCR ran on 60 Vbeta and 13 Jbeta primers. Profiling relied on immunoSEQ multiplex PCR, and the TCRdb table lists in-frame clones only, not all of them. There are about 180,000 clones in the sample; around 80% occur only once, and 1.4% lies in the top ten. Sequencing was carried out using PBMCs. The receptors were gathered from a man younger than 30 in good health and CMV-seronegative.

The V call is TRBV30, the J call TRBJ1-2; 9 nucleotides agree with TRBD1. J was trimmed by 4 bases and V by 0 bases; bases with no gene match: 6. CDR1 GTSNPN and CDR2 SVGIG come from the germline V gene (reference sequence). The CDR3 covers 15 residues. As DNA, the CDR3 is TGTGCCTGGAGTGTGGACAGGGGACTAAGCTATGGCTACACCTTC. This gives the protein CAWSVDRGLSYGYTF.

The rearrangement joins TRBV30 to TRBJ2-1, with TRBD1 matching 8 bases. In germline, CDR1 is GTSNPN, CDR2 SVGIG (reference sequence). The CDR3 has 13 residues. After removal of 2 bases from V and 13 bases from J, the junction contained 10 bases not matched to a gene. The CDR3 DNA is TGTGCCTGGAGTACCCAGGGGGCTTCTTTACAGTTCTTC. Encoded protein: CAWSTQGASLQFF.

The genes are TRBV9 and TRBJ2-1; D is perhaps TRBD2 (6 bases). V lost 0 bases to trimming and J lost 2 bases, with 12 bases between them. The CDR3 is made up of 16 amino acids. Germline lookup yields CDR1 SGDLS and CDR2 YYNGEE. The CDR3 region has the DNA TGTGCCAGCAGCGTAGTGGGGGGAGGAACCTACAATGAGCAGTTCTTC. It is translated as CASSVVGGGTYNEQFF.

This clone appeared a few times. The CDR3 protein is CATTVMNTEAFF. The CDR3 DNA reads TGTGCCACCACGGTGATGAACACTGAAGCTTTCTTT. The rearrangement uses TRBV7-2 and TRBJ1-1; D gene unclear. The CDR3 loop spans 12 amino acids. Deletions cut 10 bases from V and 0 bases from J, with 9 bases between. The germline V gene has CDR1 SGHTA and CDR2 FQGNSA.

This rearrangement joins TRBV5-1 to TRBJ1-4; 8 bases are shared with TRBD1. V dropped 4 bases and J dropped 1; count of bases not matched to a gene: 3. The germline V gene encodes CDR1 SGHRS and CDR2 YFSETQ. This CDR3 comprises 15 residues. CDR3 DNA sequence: TGCGCCAGCAGCACAGGACAGGGAACTAATGAAAAACTGTTTTTT. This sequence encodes CASSTGQGTNEKLFF.

The DNA for the CDR3 is TGTGCCAGCAGCGGGGGCGCCGCCTACGAGCAGTACTTC. Its translation is CASSGGAAYEQYF. This chain joins TRBV7-2 and TRBJ2-7; D perhaps matches TRBD1 (6 bases). Deletions cut 5 bases from V and 2 bases from J, with 10 bases between. CDR3 length equals 13 residues. Germline values: CDR1 SGHTA, CDR2 FQGNSA.

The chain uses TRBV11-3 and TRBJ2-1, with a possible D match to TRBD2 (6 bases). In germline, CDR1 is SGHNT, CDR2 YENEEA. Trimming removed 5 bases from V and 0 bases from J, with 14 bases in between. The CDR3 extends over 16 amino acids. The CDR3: CASSRASASSYNEQFF. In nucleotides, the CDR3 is TGTGCCAGCAGCCGGGCTAGCGCGAGCTCCTACAATGAGCAGTTCTTC.

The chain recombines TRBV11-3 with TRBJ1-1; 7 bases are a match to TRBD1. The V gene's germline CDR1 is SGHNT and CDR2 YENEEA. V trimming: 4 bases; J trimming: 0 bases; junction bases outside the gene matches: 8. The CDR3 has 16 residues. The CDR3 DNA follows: TGTGCCAGCAGCTCCTACAGGGGCGCCCTGAACACTGAAGCTTTCTTT. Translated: CASSSYRGALNTEAFF.

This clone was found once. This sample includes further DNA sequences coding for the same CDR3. This CDR3 reads CASSLGSGEQYF. CDR3 sequence (DNA): TGCGCCAGCAGCTTGGGGTCGGGGGAGCAGTACTTC. The gene calls are TRBV5-1 and TRBJ2-7; D perhaps matches TRBD2 (5 bases). The V and J ends lost 0 bases and 7 bases respectively, with 8 bases between them. Germline assignment: CDR1 SGHRS and CDR2 YFSETQ. This CDR3 has 12 residues.

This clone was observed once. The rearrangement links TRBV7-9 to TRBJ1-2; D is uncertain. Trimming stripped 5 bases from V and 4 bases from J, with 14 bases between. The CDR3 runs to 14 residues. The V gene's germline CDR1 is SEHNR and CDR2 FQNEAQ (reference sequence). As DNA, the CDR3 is TGTGCCAGCAGCCTGGCGGGAGGAACCTATGGCTACACCTTC. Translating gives CASSLAGGTYGYTF.

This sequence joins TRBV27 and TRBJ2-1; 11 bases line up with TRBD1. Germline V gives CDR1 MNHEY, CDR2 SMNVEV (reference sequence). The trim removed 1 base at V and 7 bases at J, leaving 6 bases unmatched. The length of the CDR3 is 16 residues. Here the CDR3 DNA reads TGTGCCAGCAGTTTATTGGGACAGGGGGAACGGAATGAGCAGTTCTTC. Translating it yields CASSLLGQGERNEQFF.

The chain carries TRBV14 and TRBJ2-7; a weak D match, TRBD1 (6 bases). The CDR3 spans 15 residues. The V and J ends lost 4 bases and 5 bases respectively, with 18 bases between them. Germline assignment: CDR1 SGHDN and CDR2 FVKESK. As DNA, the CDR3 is TGTGCCAGCAGCCCCTTGACAGGAAAGTCTAACGAGCAGTACTTC. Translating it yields CASSPLTGKSNEQYF.

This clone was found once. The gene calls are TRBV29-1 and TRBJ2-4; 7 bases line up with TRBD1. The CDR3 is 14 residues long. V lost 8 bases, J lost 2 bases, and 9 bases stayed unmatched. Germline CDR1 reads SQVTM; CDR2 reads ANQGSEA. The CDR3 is CSFSQGLTKNIQYF. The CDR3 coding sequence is TGCAGCTTCTCACAGGGGCTAACCAAAAACATTCAGTACTTC. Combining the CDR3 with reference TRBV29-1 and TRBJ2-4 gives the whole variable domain SAVISQKPSRDICQRGTSLTIQCQVDSQVTMMFWYRQQPGQSLTLIATANQGSEATYESGFVIDKFPISRPNLTFSTLTVSNMSPEDSSIYLCSFSQGLTKNIQYFGAGTRLSVL.

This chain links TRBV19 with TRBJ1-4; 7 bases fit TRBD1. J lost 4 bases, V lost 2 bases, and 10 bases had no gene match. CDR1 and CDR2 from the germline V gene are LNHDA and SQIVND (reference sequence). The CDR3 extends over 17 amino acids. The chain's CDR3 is CASSIIQGGALNEKLFF. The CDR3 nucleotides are TGTGCCAGTAGTATAATTCAGGGGGGCGCACTTAATGAAAAACTGTTTTTT.

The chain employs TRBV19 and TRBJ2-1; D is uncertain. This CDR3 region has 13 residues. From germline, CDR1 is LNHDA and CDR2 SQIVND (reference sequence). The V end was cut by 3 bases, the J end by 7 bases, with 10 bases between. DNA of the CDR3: TGTGCCAGTAGTATGGGCATAGAGAATGAGCAGTTCTTC. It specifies CASSMGIENEQFF.

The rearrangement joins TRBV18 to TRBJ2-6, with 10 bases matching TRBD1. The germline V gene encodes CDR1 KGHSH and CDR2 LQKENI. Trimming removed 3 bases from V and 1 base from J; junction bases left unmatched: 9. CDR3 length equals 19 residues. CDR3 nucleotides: TGTGCCAGCTCACCGAGACAGGGGGCGACCTTTTCTGGGGCCAACGTCCTGACTTTC. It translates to CASSPRQGATFSGANVLTF.

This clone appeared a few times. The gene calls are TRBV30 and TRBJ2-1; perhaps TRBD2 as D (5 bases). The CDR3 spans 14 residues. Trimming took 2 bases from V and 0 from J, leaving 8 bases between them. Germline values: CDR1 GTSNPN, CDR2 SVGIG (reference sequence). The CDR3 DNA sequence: TGTGCCTGGAGTCATGGGAGCTCCTACAATGAGCAGTTCTTC. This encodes CAWSHGSSYNEQFF.

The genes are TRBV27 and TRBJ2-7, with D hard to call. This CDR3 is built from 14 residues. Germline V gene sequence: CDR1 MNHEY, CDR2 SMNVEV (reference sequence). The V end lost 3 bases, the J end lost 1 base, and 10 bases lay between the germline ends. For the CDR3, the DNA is TGTGCCAGCAGTTTTGGCCCGTTATCCTACGAGCAGTACTTC. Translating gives CASSFGPLSYEQYF.

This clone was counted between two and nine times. CDR3 region: CASSLDLAKNIQYF. CDR3 sequence (DNA): TGTGCCAGCAGCTTGGACTTAGCCAAAAACATTCAGTACTTC. The chain has TRBV5-4 and TRBJ2-4; D not resolved. Trimming left V 0 bases short and J 0 bases short, with 4 bases between. Germline V CDR1 and CDR2: SGHNT, YYREEE (reference sequence). The CDR3 has 14 amino acids. Full variable domain (outside the CDR3, taken from reference TRBV5-4 and TRBJ2-4): ETGVTQSPTHLIKTRGQQVTLRCSSQSGHNTVSWYQQALGQGPQFIFQYYREEENGRGNFPPRFSGLQFPNYSSELNVNALELDDSALYLCASSLDLAKNIQYFGAGTRLSVL.

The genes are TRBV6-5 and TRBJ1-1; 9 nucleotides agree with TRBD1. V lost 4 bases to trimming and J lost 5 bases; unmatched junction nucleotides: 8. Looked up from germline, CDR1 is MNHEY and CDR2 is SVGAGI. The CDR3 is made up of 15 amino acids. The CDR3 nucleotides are TGTGCCAGCAGTTCATCGACAGGGGGTTTAACTGAAGCTTTCTTT. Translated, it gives CASSSSTGGLTEAFF.

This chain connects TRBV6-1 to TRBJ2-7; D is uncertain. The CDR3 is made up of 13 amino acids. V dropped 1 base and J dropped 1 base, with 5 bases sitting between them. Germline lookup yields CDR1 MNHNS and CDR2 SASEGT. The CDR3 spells CASSEVMSYEQYF. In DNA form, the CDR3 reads TGTGCCAGCAGTGAAGTTATGTCCTACGAGCAGTACTTC.

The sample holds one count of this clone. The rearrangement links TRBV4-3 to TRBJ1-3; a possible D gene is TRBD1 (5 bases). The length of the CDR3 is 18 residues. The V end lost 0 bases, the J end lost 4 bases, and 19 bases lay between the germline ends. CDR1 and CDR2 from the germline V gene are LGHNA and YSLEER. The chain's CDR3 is CASSQEQAFLLSGNTIYF. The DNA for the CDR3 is TGCGCCAGCAGCCAAGAACAGGCCTTCTTATTATCAGGAAACACCATATATTTT.